What follows are 6 T cell receptor beta chains derived from one specimen sequenced in a study of blood T cell repertoires in COVID-19. Produced via immunoSEQ multiplex PCR; TCRdb's table is partial and in-frame only. The table records fewer than 350,000 clones, approximately 91% of them present only once. The sequenced material came from PBMCs or T cells enriched from blood (not recorded which). These TCRs come from a woman aged 40 to 50 with acute COVID-19.

In DNA form, the CDR3 reads TGTGCCAGCCAGGGCAGAGGCGAGCAGTACTTC. It codes for CASQGRGEQYF. The chain has TRBV2 and TRBJ2-7; tentatively, D is TRBD1 (5 bases). The CDR3 is made up of 11 amino acids. V was pared by 8 bases and J by 6 bases, with 11 bases between. Germline CDR1 SNHLY, CDR2 FYNNEI.

J is TRBJ1-3 and V is TRBV9; possibly TRBD1 for D (6 bases). V was clipped by 8 bases and J by 4 bases, with 10 bases between them. CDR1 and CDR2 from the germline V gene are SGDLS and YYNGEE. The CDR3 has 12 residues. The CDR3 coding sequence is TGTGCCAGGCGGGGGGCGGGAAACACCATATATTTT. Protein product: CARRGAGNTIYF.

V and J are TRBV28 and TRBJ2-1; 10 nucleotides align to TRBD2. The CDR3 is made up of 14 amino acids. V lost 6 bases, J lost 3 bases, and 2 bases stayed unmatched. The V gene's germline CDR1 is MDHEN and CDR2 SYDVKM. The CDR3 DNA reads as TGTGCCAGCAGCCGGACTAGCGGCTACAATGAGCAGTTCTTC. Encoded protein: CASSRTSGYNEQFF. Full variable domain (rest looked up from reference TRBV28 and TRBJ2-1): DVKVTQSSRYLVKRTGEKVFLECVQDMDHENMFWYRQDPGLGLRLIYFSYDVKMKEKGDIPEGYSVSREKKERFSLILESASTNQTSMYLCASSRTSGYNEQFFGPGTRLTVL.

The chain joins TRBV5-4 to TRBJ2-5, with 13 nucleotides matching TRBD2. V shed 3 bases, J shed 4 bases, and the junction held 9 bases outside the gene matches. This CDR3 spans 17 amino acids. The germline V gene encodes CDR1 SGHNT and CDR2 YYREEE (reference sequence). CDR3 loop: CASSSRRTSGRGETQYF. In DNA, the CDR3 is TGTGCCAGCAGCTCCCGTCGGACTAGCGGGAGAGGAGAGACCCAGTACTTC. The whole variable domain, filled in from reference TRBV5-4 and TRBJ2-5, reads ETGVTQSPTHLIKTRGQQVTLRCSSQSGHNTVSWYQQALGQGPQFIFQYYREEENGRGNFPPRFSGLQFPNYSSELNVNALELDDSALYLCASSSRRTSGRGETQYFGPGTRLLVL.

The chain joins TRBV11-2 to TRBJ1-6, with D perhaps TRBD1 (6 bases). CDR3 length equals 14 residues. Germline loops: CDR1 SGHAT, CDR2 FQNNGV. The V end was cut by 7 bases, the J end by 6 bases, with 13 bases between. This CDR3 reads CASKGQGSNSPLHF. Written as DNA, the CDR3 is TGTGCCAGCAAGGGCCAGGGGAGTAATTCACCCCTCCACTTT. Looking up the rest from reference TRBV11-2 and TRBJ1-6 gives the full variable domain: EAGVAQSPRYKIIEKRQSVAFWCNPISGHATLYWYQQILGQGPKLLIQFQNNGVVDDSQLPKDRFSAERLKGVDSTLKIQPAKLEDSAVYLCASKGQGSNSPLHFGNGTRLTVT.

Remarks on this clone: Other DNA sequences from this sample encode an identical CDR3 as well. CDR3 nucleotides: TGTGCCAGCAGCTTAGGCGGGAGGAACACCGGGGAGCTGTTTTTT. Protein: CASSLGGRNTGELFF. V gene TRBV11-3 combines with J gene TRBJ2-2; TRBD2 matches at 7 bases. The germline V gene encodes CDR1 SGHNT and CDR2 YENEEA. CDR3 length equals 15 residues. The trim removed 1 base at V and 1 base at J, leaving 0 bases unmatched.